These T cell receptor beta chains were read from a single sample in a study of T cells in Graves' hyperthyroidism and ophthalmopathy. TCRdb independently ran MiXCR on the multiplex PCR reads; one entry per CDR3 protein. Altogether hundreds of thousands of distinct CDR3 sequences are present, about 15% being singletons, with the ten largest covering 10%. The sequencing input was blood. Receptors were obtained from a woman under 30 with Graves' hyperthyroidism. Each CDR3 is given with its conserved first and last residue. D genes are given only for firm matches. Only part of the rows carry a size: once, few, many, or a class if the clone is expanded.

clone size,D gene,J gene,V gene,CDR3 DNA,CDR3 protein
NA,TRBD1,TRBJ2-6,TRBV18,TGTGCCAGCTCACAAAACTCACAGGGGCGCTCTGGGGCCAACGTCCTGACTTTC,CASSQNSQGRSGANVLTF
NA,NA,TRBJ1-6,TRBV27,TGTGCCAGCAGCCTAATTCGGGGAGGAGGCTTCCCCCTCCACTTT,CASSLIRGGGFPLHF
NA,NA,TRBJ1-3,TRBV20-1,TGCAGTGCTTTAGGGCGGGGTGCCCCTGGAAACACCATATATTTT,CSALGRGAPGNTIYF
many,TRBD1,TRBJ2-1,TRBV5-8,TGTGCCAGCAGCCCACCCCCGGGACAGGGGGCGCGGAGACGCTCCTACAATGAGCAGTTCTTC,CASSPPPGQGARRRSYNEQFF
many,NA,TRBJ1-1,TRBV9,TGTGCCAGCAGCGTGGGAGGGGCCGGTGAAGCTTTCTTT,CASSVGGAGEAFF
many,TRBD1,TRBJ2-7,TRBV7-9,TGTGCCAGCAGCGAAGCTAACGACAGGGCATACGAGCAGTACTTC,CASSEANDRAYEQYF
NA,NA,TRBJ2-7,TRBV29-1,TGCAGCGTTTTTGAGGACAGCATCTACGAGCAGTACTTC,CSVFEDSIYEQYF
NA,NA,TRBJ2-2,TRBV20-1,TGCAGTGCTAGAGGCGGATCGAACACCGGGGAGCTGTTTTTT,CSARGGSNTGELFF
many,TRBD1,TRBJ2-3,TRBV18,TGTGCCAGCTCACCACGCAGGACAGGGTCCACAGATACGCAGTATTTT,CASSPRRTGSTDTQYF
few,NA,TRBJ2-3,TRBV3-2,TGTGCCAGCAGCCAAGAAAAACAGCGGGAGGGCCGGATCAGCACAGATACGCAGTATTTT,CASSQEKQREGRISTDTQYF
few,NA,TRBJ2-2,TRBV10-3,TGTGCCATCTCCTCAGGGGACGCGAACACCGGGGAGCTGTTTTTT,CAISSGDANTGELFF
NA,NA,TRBJ1-1,TRBV5-6,TGTGCCAGCAGTAGGCCGGGGGCCCACTCCGACACTGAAGCTTTCTTT,CASSRPGAHSDTEAFF